These T cell receptor beta chains were read from a single sample in a study of T cells in Graves' hyperthyroidism and ophthalmopathy. From the multiplex PCR reads, TCRdb called clonotypes with MiXCR, one entry per CDR3 protein. The repertoire holds some 350,000 distinct CDR3 sequences, with more than 15% as singletons. What was sequenced was blood. The receptors derive from a woman in her late teens or twenties with Graves' hyperthyroidism that later progressed to Graves' ophthalmopathy. The CDR3 runs from the conserved cysteine through the conserved F or W. D genes are given only for firm matches. Where a row states a size, it is once, few, many or the class of an expanded clone; other rows omit it.

D: NA
V: TRBV12-3/TRBV12-4
J: TRBJ2-2
size: many
CDR3: CASSLGEWNTGELFF
DNA: TGTGCCAGCAGTTTAGGGGAATGGAACACCGGGGAGCTGTTTTTT

D: NA
V: TRBV19
J: TRBJ2-1
size: few
CDR3: CASSIVLRSSYNEQFF
DNA: TGTGCCAGTAGTATAGTTCTGAGAAGCTCCTACAATGAGCAGTTCTTC

D: TRBD2
V: TRBV11-2
J: TRBJ2-5
size: many
CDR3: CASSLGLAGGPAVVYF
DNA: TGTGCCAGCAGCTTAGGCCTAGCGGGAGGGCCGGCTGTAGTGTACTTC

D: TRBD2
V: TRBV2
J: TRBJ2-1
size: many
CDR3: CASRPLAGGYNEQFF
DNA: TGTGCCAGCAGACCCCTAGCGGGAGGGTACAATGAGCAGTTCTTC

D: TRBD1
V: TRBV28
J: TRBJ2-3
size: many
CDR3: CASSPSGGDADTQYF
DNA: TGTGCCAGCAGTCCCTCAGGGGGCGATGCAGATACGCAGTATTTT

D: TRBD2
V: TRBV29-1
J: TRBJ2-1
size: NA
CDR3: CSVLAGGPGDEQFF
DNA: TGCAGCGTCCTAGCGGGAGGGCCTGGTGATGAGCAGTTCTTC

D: TRBD2
V: TRBV5-5
J: TRBJ2-7
size: few
CDR3: CASSSRGRDGSSYEQYF
DNA: TGTGCCAGCAGCTCCCGGGGGAGGGACGGAAGCTCCTACGAGCAGTACTTC

D: NA
V: TRBV6-2/TRBV6-3
J: TRBJ2-1
size: NA
CDR3: CASSYRENNEQFF
DNA: TGTGCCAGCAGCTACAGGGAGAACAATGAGCAGTTCTTC

D: TRBD2
V: TRBV6-2/TRBV6-3
J: TRBJ2-2
size: many
CDR3: CASSYLASGPTGELFF
DNA: TGTGCCAGCAGTTACCTCGCTAGCGGACCAACCGGGGAGCTGTTTTTT

D: NA
V: TRBV29-1
J: TRBJ2-1
size: NA
CDR3: CSVDGGTHEQFF
DNA: TGCAGCGTTGACGGCGGGACCCATGAGCAGTTCTTC

D: TRBD2
V: TRBV30
J: TRBJ2-1
size: many
CDR3: CAWSGGLAGEYNEQFF
DNA: TGTGCCTGGAGTGGTGGACTAGCGGGAGAATACAATGAGCAGTTCTTC

D: NA
V: TRBV29-1
J: TRBJ2-7
size: NA
CDR3: CSVTDTTYEQYF
DNA: TGCAGCGTTACGGACACCACCTACGAGCAGTACTTC

D: TRBD1
V: TRBV28
J: TRBJ1-1
size: NA
CDR3: CASSRRQGATEAFF
DNA: TGTGCCAGCAGCCGAAGACAGGGGGCCACTGAAGCTTTCTTT

D: TRBD1
V: TRBV4-1
J: TRBJ2-7
size: few
CDR3: CASSQGERDRIYEQYF
DNA: TGCGCCAGCAGCCAAGGGGAACGGGACAGGATCTACGAGCAGTACTTC

D: NA
V: TRBV6-5
J: TRBJ1-4
size: NA
CDR3: CTSSSGRPIEKLFF
DNA: TGTACCAGCAGTTCGGGGCGCCCCATTGAAAAACTGTTTTTT

D: NA
V: TRBV27
J: TRBJ2-1
size: many
CDR3: CASSRWYLARNEQFF
DNA: TGTGCCAGCTCGCGTTGGTATCTCGCACGCAATGAGCAGTTCTTC

D: NA
V: TRBV20-1
J: TRBJ2-5
size: many
CDR3: CSARDKLGETQYF
DNA: TGCAGTGCTAGAGACAAACTAGGGGAGACCCAGTACTTC

D: NA
V: TRBV5-5
J: TRBJ2-2
size: many
CDR3: CASSLEGANTGELFF
DNA: TGTGCCAGCAGCTTGGAGGGCGCGAACACCGGGGAGCTGTTTTTT

D: TRBD1
V: TRBV18
J: TRBJ2-7
size: many
CDR3: CASSKDRTYEQYF
DNA: TGTGCCAGCTCAAAGGACAGGACCTACGAGCAGTACTTC

D: NA
V: TRBV7-7
J: TRBJ2-5
size: many
CDR3: CASSAMGGIQETQYF
DNA: TGTGCTAGCAGCGCCATGGGGGGTATTCAAGAGACCCAGTACTTC

D: NA
V: TRBV27
J: TRBJ2-1
size: few
CDR3: CASSLQSAISSYNEQFF
DNA: TGTGCCAGCAGTCTTCAGTCGGCGATCAGCTCCTACAATGAGCAGTTCTTC

D: TRBD1
V: TRBV20-1
J: TRBJ2-7
size: many
CDR3: CSAEAYGDSDYEQYF
DNA: TGCAGTGCTGAAGCCTACGGGGACAGCGACTACGAGCAGTACTTC

D: NA
V: TRBV28
J: TRBJ2-5
size: many
CDR3: CASSFLRQPQETQYF
DNA: TGTGCCAGCAGTTTTCTTAGGCAACCACAAGAGACCCAGTACTTC

D: NA
V: TRBV6-1
J: TRBJ1-4
size: many
CDR3: CATEKTVNEKLFF
DNA: TGTGCCACCGAAAAGACAGTTAATGAAAAACTGTTTTTT

D: NA
V: TRBV14
J: TRBJ2-3
size: NA
CDR3: CASSQGKRLSTDTQYF
DNA: TGTGCCAGCAGCCAAGGGAAGCGTCTTAGCACAGATACGCAGTATTTT

D: NA
V: TRBV30
J: TRBJ2-7
size: NA
CDR3: CAWSVLDEQYF
DNA: TGTGCCTGGAGTGTACTCGACGAGCAGTACTTC

D: NA
V: TRBV3-1
J: TRBJ1-6
size: many
CDR3: CASSPRDEGSPLHF
DNA: TGTGCCAGCAGCCCCAGAGACGAAGGTTCACCCCTCCACTTT

D: TRBD2
V: TRBV25-1
J: TRBJ2-3
size: many
CDR3: CPSIGDGLAGEKADTQYF
DNA: TGTCCTAGCATTGGAGACGGGTTAGCGGGAGAGAAGGCAGATACGCAGTATTTT

D: TRBD1
V: TRBV12-3/TRBV12-4
J: TRBJ1-2
size: many
CDR3: CASSLDRGNGYTF
DNA: TGTGCCAGCAGTTTAGACAGGGGGAACGGCTACACCTTC

D: NA
V: TRBV2
J: TRBJ1-5
size: many
CDR3: CASSFTTGNNQPQHF
DNA: TGTGCCAGCAGTTTTACTACAGGGAACAATCAGCCCCAGCATTTT

D: TRBD1
V: TRBV30
J: TRBJ1-2
size: many
CDR3: CAWRATGTGGYTF
DNA: TGTGCCTGGAGGGCGACAGGGACCGGGGGCTACACCTTC

D: NA
V: TRBV3-1
J: TRBJ2-7
size: few
CDR3: CASSPLLVAGYEQYF
DNA: TGTGCCAGCAGCCCCCTGCTGGTCGCTGGGTACGAGCAGTACTTC

D: TRBD2
V: TRBV7-2
J: TRBJ2-3
size: many
CDR3: CASSLGPLAGTTDTQYF
DNA: TGTGCCAGCAGCTTGGGACCTCTAGCGGGAACGACAGATACGCAGTATTTT

D: NA
V: TRBV6-2/TRBV6-3
J: TRBJ2-4
size: NA
CDR3: CASSRETKNIQYF
DNA: TGTGCCAGCAGCCGAGAGACCAAAAACATTCAGTACTTC

D: NA
V: TRBV4-1
J: TRBJ2-7
size: NA
CDR3: CASSHAWDSSYEQYF
DNA: TGCGCCAGCAGCCATGCGTGGGACTCCTCCTACGAGCAGTACTTC

D: NA
V: TRBV6-1
J: TRBJ1-4
size: NA
CDR3: CASSEVGQRNEKLFF
DNA: TGTGCCAGCAGTGAAGTCGGACAAAGAAATGAAAAACTGTTTTTT

D: TRBD1
V: TRBV5-6
J: TRBJ2-7
size: few
CDR3: CASSLGGRGRFYEQYF
DNA: TGTGCCAGCAGCTTGGGTGGCAGGGGGCGCTTCTACGAGCAGTACTTC

D: NA
V: TRBV10-3
J: TRBJ2-7
size: many
CDR3: CAISESGGKPYEQYF
DNA: TGTGCCATCAGTGAGTCTGGCGGGAAACCCTACGAGCAGTACTTC

D: NA
V: TRBV30
J: TRBJ2-7
size: many
CDR3: CAWARDITYEQYF
DNA: TGTGCCTGGGCGAGGGACATTACCTACGAGCAGTACTTC

D: NA
V: TRBV6-2/TRBV6-3
J: TRBJ1-5
size: many
CDR3: CASRHEGRTPSVQPQHF
DNA: TGTGCCAGCAGACACGAAGGGCGGACGCCCTCGGTCCAGCCCCAGCATTTT

D: NA
V: TRBV20-1
J: TRBJ2-7
size: many
CDR3: CSSTLGHPSYEQYF
DNA: TGCAGTTCCACATTGGGGCACCCCTCCTACGAGCAGTACTTC

D: TRBD1
V: TRBV28
J: TRBJ2-3
size: many
CDR3: CASSPSTGGLTDTQYF
DNA: TGTGCCAGCAGTCCATCGACAGGGGGCCTCACCGATACGCAGTATTTT

D: NA
V: TRBV12-3/TRBV12-4
J: TRBJ1-1
size: many
CDR3: CASSFGGGRVTEAFF
DNA: TGTGCCAGCAGTTTCGGTGGAGGGCGCGTAACTGAAGCTTTCTTT

D: NA
V: TRBV6-1
J: TRBJ1-2
size: few
CDR3: CASREGITNYGYTF
DNA: TGTGCCAGCAGGGAGGGGATTACTAACTATGGCTACACCTTC

D: TRBD1
V: TRBV20-1
J: TRBJ1-1
size: many
CDR3: CSAQDREAFF
DNA: TGCAGTGCCCAGGACAGGGAAGCTTTCTTT